A single sample is the source of the 9 T cell receptor beta chains below, sequenced in a study of shared T cell receptors in the human thymus. Generated by immunoSEQ multiplex PCR, the TCRdb table keeps only in-frame clones and is missing some. Seen here are 700,000 to 750,000 clones, 70% to 90% observed once, and the top ten hold approximately 0.01%. In addition, the sample was reused for a study of human thymus T cells.

What was sequenced was thymocytes. Receptors originate from a girl under three years old with a congenital heart defect.

The V call is TRBV7-2, the J call TRBJ2-3; D possibly corresponds to TRBD2 (5 bases). V lost 6 bases, J lost 0 bases, and 19 bases lay in between. Per germline, CDR1 SGHTA and CDR2 FQGNSA. The CDR3 is 17 amino acids. The CDR3 sequence is CASRMGHAGNSTDTQYF. The CDR3 coding sequence is TGTGCCAGCAGAATGGGCCACGCGGGTAATAGCACAGATACGCAGTATTTT.

This rearrangement joins TRBV5-1 to TRBJ1-6; weak D call: TRBD1 (5 bases). V gave up 3 bases and J gave up 7 bases, with 14 bases separating them. The length of the CDR3 is 15 residues. CDR1 SGHRS and CDR2 YFSETQ come from the germline V gene. DNA of the CDR3: TGCGCCAGCAGCTGGCTAGGGGTGGCGAATTCACCCCTCCACTTT. Translated, it gives CASSWLGVANSPLHF. Full variable domain (missing parts from reference TRBV5-1 and TRBJ1-6): KAGVTQTPRYLIKTRGQQVTLSCSPISGHRSVSWYQQTPGQGLQFLFEYFSETQRNKGNFPGRFSGRQFSNSRSEMNVSTLELGDSALYLCASSWLGVANSPLHFGNGTRLTVT.

The V and J genes are TRBV19 and TRBJ2-1, with TRBD2 matching 10 bases. The CDR3 runs to 15 residues. In germline, CDR1 is LNHDA, CDR2 SQIVND (reference sequence). With 5 bases clipped from V and 6 bases from J, the junction kept 7 bases outside the gene matches. CDR3 region: CASSQTSGLLNEQFF. CDR3 DNA sequence: TGTGCCAGTAGTCAGACTAGCGGGCTTCTCAATGAGCAGTTCTTC. Full variable domain (remainder filled in from reference TRBV19 and TRBJ2-1): DGGITQSPKYLFRKEGQNVTLSCEQNLNHDAMYWYRQDPGQGLRLIYYSQIVNDFQKGDIAEGYSVSREKKESFPLTVTSAQKNPTAFYLCASSQTSGLLNEQFFGPGTRLTVL.

This rearrangement joins TRBV5-4 to TRBJ2-5; the match to TRBD1 covers 11 bases. The CDR3 has 16 amino acids. Trimming at V came to 4 bases and at J to 1 base, leaving 6 bases not matched to a gene. Looked up from germline, CDR1 is SGHNT and CDR2 is YYREEE (reference sequence). CDR3 amino acids: CASSNRDRGIQETQYF. In nucleotides, the CDR3 is TGTGCCAGCAGCAATCGGGACAGGGGGATCCAAGAGACCCAGTACTTC. The full variable domain, its missing parts supplied by reference TRBV5-4 and TRBJ2-5, is ETGVTQSPTHLIKTRGQQVTLRCSSQSGHNTVSWYQQALGQGPQFIFQYYREEENGRGNFPPRFSGLQFPNYSSELNVNALELDDSALYLCASSNRDRGIQETQYFGPGTRLLVL.

The V call is TRBV5-1, the J call TRBJ2-5, with D possibly matching TRBD1 (6 bases). Trimming cost V 4 bases and J 5 bases, with 18 bases left between them. The CDR3 totals 15 residues. Germline values: CDR1 SGHRS, CDR2 YFSETQ. The CDR3 coding sequence is TGCGCCAGCAGCCCCGCGCAGGGGTTGAGGGAGACCCAGTACTTC. Translating it yields CASSPAQGLRETQYF.

The chain combines TRBV2 with TRBJ1-2; D is undetermined. Germline CDR1 SNHLY, CDR2 FYNNEI. CDR3 size: 11 residues. Trimming removed 6 bases at V and 5 bases at J, with 7 bases between. CDR3 sequence (DNA): TGTGCCAGCAGGGGCCCTTATGGCTACACCTTC. Protein product: CASRGPYGYTF.

V and J are TRBV25-1 and TRBJ1-1, with 8 bases identical to TRBD1. Germline lookup yields CDR1 MGHDK and CDR2 SYGVNS. Trimming removed 2 bases from V and 3 bases from J; junction bases left unmatched: 8. The CDR3 extends over 16 amino acids. CDR3 sequence: CASSEPAGRGHTEAFF. CDR3 coding DNA: TGTGCCAGCAGTGAACCGGCAGGCAGGGGGCACACTGAAGCTTTCTTT.

The J gene is TRBJ1-2, the V gene TRBV29-1, with D possibly matching TRBD1 (6 bases). V dropped 1 base and J dropped 6 bases, with 24 bases sitting between them. CDR3 length: 17 residues. CDR1 and CDR2 from the germline V gene are SQVTM and ANQGSEA. The CDR3 is CSVEGAGGAEYPDGYTF. As DNA, the CDR3 is TGCAGCGTTGAAGGGGCCGGGGGGGCCGAGTACCCCGATGGCTACACCTTC.

This clone is a singleton in its sample. This sequence joins TRBV14 and TRBJ1-1; no definite D call. V lost 0 bases and J 5 bases, leaving 10 bases between the germline ends. The CDR3 loop spans 14 amino acids. CDR1 and CDR2 from the germline V gene are SGHDN and FVKESK. CDR3 protein: CASSQDSGGTEAFF. CDR3 nucleotide sequence: TGTGCCAGCAGCCAAGATAGTGGCGGGACTGAAGCTTTCTTT.